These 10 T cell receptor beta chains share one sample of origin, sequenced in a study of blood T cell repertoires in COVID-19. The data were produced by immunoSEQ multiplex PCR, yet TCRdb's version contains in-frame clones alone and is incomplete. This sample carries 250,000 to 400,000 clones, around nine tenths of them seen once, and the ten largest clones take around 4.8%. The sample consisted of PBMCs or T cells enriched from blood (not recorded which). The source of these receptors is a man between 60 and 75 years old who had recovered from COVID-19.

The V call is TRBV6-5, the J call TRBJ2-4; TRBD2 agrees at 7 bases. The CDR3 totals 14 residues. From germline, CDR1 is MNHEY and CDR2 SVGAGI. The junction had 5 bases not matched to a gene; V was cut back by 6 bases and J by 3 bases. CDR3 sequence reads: CASSPRDYKNIQYF. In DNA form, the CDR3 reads TGTGCCAGCAGCCCCCGGGACTACAAAAACATTCAGTACTTC.

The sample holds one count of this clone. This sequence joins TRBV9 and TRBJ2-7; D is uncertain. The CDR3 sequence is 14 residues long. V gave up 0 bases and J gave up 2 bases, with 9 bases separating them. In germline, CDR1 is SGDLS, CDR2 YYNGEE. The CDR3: CASSVDLHTYEQYF. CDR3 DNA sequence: TGTGCCAGCAGCGTAGACCTCCACACCTACGAGCAGTACTTC.

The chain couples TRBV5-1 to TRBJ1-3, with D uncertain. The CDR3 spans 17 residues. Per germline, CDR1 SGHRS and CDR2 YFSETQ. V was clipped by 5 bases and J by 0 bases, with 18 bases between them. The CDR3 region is CASRPDREGTSGNTIYF. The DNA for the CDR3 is TGCGCCAGCAGACCAGACCGGGAGGGTACCTCTGGAAACACCATATATTTT.

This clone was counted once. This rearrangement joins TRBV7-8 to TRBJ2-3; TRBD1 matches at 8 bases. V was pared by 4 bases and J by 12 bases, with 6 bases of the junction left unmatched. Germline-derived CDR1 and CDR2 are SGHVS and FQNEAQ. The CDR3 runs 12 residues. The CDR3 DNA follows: TGTGCCAGCAGCTCCCCCGGGACAGGCCAGTATTTT. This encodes CASSSPGTGQYF.

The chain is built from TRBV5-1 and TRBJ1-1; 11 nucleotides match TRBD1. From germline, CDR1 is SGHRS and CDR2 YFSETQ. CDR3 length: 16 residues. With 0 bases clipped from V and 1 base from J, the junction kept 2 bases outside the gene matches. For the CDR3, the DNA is TGCGCCAGCAGCTTGGGGACAGGGGGCCCGAACACTGAAGCTTTCTTT. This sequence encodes CASSLGTGGPNTEAFF.

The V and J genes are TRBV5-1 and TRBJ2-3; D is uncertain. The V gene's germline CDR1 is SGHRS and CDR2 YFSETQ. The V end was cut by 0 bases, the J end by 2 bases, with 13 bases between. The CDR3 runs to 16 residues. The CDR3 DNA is TGCGCCAGCAGCTTGGGGATTGACTTTCCCACAGATACGCAGTATTTT. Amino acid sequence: CASSLGIDFPTDTQYF.

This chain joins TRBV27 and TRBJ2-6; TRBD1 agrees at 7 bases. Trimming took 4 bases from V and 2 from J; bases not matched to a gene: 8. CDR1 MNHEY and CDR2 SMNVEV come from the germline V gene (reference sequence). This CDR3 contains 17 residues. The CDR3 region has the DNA TGTGCCAGCAGTTCATACCCCGACAGGGCTGGGGCCAACGTCCTGACTTTC. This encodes CASSSYPDRAGANVLTF. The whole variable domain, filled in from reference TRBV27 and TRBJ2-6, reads EAQVTQNPRYLITVTGKKLTVTCSQNMNHEYMSWYRQDPGLGLRQIYYSMNVEVTDKGDVPEGYKVSRKEKRNFPLILESPSPNQTSLYFCASSSYPDRAGANVLTFGAGSRLTVL.

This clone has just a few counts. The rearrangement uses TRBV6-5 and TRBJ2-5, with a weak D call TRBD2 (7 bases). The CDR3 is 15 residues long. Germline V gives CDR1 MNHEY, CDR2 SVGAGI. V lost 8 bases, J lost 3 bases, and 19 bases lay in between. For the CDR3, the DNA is TGTGCCAGCTCCAGAAGGGGGAGGGAGGAAGAGACCCAGTACTTC. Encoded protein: CASSRRGREEETQYF.

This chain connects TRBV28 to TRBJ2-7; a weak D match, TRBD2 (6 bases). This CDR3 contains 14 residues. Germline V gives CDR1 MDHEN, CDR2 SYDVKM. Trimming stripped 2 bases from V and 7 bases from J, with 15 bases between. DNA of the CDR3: TGTGCCAGCAGTTTAGCGGGGCCGACGCGGGAGCAGTACTTC. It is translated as CASSLAGPTREQYF.

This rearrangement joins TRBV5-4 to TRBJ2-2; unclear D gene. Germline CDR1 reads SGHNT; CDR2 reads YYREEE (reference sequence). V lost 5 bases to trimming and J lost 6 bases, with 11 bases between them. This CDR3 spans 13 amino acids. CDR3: CASRVELPGELFF. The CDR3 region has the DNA TGTGCCAGCAGGGTGGAGTTACCCGGGGAGCTGTTTTTT.